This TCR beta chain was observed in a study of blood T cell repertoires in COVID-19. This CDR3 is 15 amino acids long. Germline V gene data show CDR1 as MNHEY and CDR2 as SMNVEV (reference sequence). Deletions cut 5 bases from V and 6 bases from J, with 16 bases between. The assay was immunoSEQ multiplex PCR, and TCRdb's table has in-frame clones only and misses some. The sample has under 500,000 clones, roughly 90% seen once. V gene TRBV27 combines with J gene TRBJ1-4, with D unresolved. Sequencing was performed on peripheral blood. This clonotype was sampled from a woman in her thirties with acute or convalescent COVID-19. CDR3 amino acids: CASSPTFLVDEKLFF. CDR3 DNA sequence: TGTGCCAGCAGTCCCACTTTCCTGGTCGATGAAAAACTGTTTTTT.